This TCR beta chain was sequenced during a study of OX40 agonist ivuxolimab in advanced cancers. Across the whole study: As their treatment, patients were administered ivuxolimab, an agonistic anti-OX40 (CD134) antibody. Participants, 82.7% male, averaged about 59 years of age, ranging from roughly 23 to 80. Prior anti-PD-1, anti-PD-L1 or anti-CTLA-4 therapy did not bar entry, and more than 35% had some. Study observations and caveats: At 0.1 to 3.0 mg/kg, clonal expansion of CD4+ and CD8+ blood T cells had occurred by week 6.

The V gene end was trimmed by 2 bases and the J gene end by 0 bases; junction bases not matched to a gene: 9. The CDR3 has 18 amino acids. Per germline, CDR1 MGHRA and CDR2 YSYEKL. Measured with immunoSEQ multiplex PCR; TCRdb has only the in-frame clones, and not every one. This table holds 50,000 or so clones, roughly 93% found once. Only one count was recorded for this clone. What it recognizes is unknown. This chain connects TRBV4-1 to TRBJ1-5, with 8 bases lining up with TRBD1. Sequencing used CD4+ or CD8+ T cells sorted from blood, obtained in a trial of the OX40 agonist ivuxolimab. This TCR was recovered from an adult with an advanced solid tumor such as melanoma, head and neck, liver or kidney cancer. The chain's CDR3 is CASSQYLKDRGSNQPQHF. CDR3 DNA sequence: TGCGCCAGCAGCCAATATTTGAAAGACAGGGGTAGCAATCAGCCCCAGCATTTT.